Following are 9 T cell receptor beta chains from one sample sequenced in a study of blood T cells in healthy people across ages. Primers used in a second PCR of roughly 6 to 12 cycles were a sample-barcoded 5' primer and a J-beta primer mix. TCRdb re-called the 5' RACE reads through MiXCR, storing one row per CDR3 protein. The sample has 1.5 million or so distinct CDR3 sequences, approximately 43% seen once; the top ten hold 4%. Sequencing input: blood. These receptors originate from a woman aged 18-29 years in good health.

The chain couples TRBV20-1 to TRBJ1-1, with 9 bases lining up with TRBD1. CDR3 length equals 14 residues. Germline trimming cut 6 bases from V and 3 bases from J; bases unmatched to any gene: 8. The V gene's germline CDR1 is DFQATT and CDR2 SNEGSKA (reference sequence). CDR3 residues: CSATPGQGHTEAFF. CDR3 nucleotide sequence: TGCAGTGCGACTCCCGGACAGGGGCACACTGAAGCTTTCTTT.

The rearrangement joins TRBV20-1 to TRBJ2-1, with D possibly matching TRBD2 (6 bases). This CDR3 has 14 amino acids. Germline values: CDR1 DFQATT, CDR2 SNEGSKA (reference sequence). V gave up 6 bases and J gave up 5 bases, with 17 bases separating them. CDR3 bases: TGCAGTGCCCAAGGAATAGCGGTAAACAATGAGCAGTTCTTC. Translated: CSAQGIAVNNEQFF.

The V and J genes are TRBV7-9 and TRBJ1-4; a weak D match, TRBD1 (6 bases). The CDR3 consists of 15 residues. Trimming cost V 4 bases and J 5 bases, with 14 bases left between them. From germline, CDR1 is SEHNR and CDR2 FQNEAQ (reference sequence). CDR3 sequence (DNA): TGTGCCAGCAGCTGGGCGGGGGCGCCCAATGAAAAACTGTTTTTT. It specifies CASSWAGAPNEKLFF.

This clonotype has just a few counts. The CDR3 region has the DNA TGTGCCAGCAGTCGTACGGAGAATGAGCAGTTCTTC. It codes for CASSRTENEQFF. The V gene is TRBV28, the J gene TRBJ2-1; no reliable D call. V gave up 5 bases and J gave up 7 bases, with 9 bases separating them. This CDR3 spans 12 amino acids. CDR1 and CDR2 (germline): MDHEN, SYDVKM.

The chain recombines TRBV20-1 with TRBJ2-3, with TRBD2 identical over 9 bases. The CDR3 is made up of 15 amino acids. J was trimmed by 3 bases and V by 5 bases; bases with no gene match: 9. Germline V gene lookup returns CDR1 DFQATT and CDR2 SNEGSKA (reference sequence). CDR3 coding DNA: TGCAGTGCTGGAAATAGCGGGGGCCGTACAGATACGCAGTATTTT. The encoded protein is CSAGNSGGRTDTQYF.

A few counts support this clonotype. The V gene is TRBV7-9, the J gene TRBJ2-3; weak D call: TRBD2 (6 bases). Germline V gene sequence: CDR1 SEHNR, CDR2 FQNEAQ (reference sequence). The V end lost 2 bases, the J end lost 1 base, and 13 bases lay between the germline ends. The CDR3 has 16 residues. CDR3 sequence (DNA): TGTGCCAGCAGCTTATGGAGGGCCTCTGGCACAGATACGCAGTATTTT. Protein: CASSLWRASGTDTQYF.

The rearrangement links TRBV29-1 to TRBJ2-1; 12 bases line up with TRBD2. The germline gives CDR1 SQVTM, CDR2 ANQGSEA. V trimming: 6 bases; J trimming: 9 bases; junction bases outside the gene matches: 6. The CDR3 contains 13 residues. The CDR3 DNA reads TGCAGCGTCTCGACTAGCGGGAGCATTGAGCAGTTCTTC. Amino acid sequence: CSVSTSGSIEQFF.

In this sample, this clonotype turned up a few times. The V and J genes are TRBV6-2 or TRBV6-3 and TRBJ2-5, with D tentatively TRBD2 (6 bases). V lost 0 bases, J lost 0 bases, and 11 bases lay in between. Germline V gene sequence: CDR1 MNHEY, CDR2 SVGEGT. The CDR3 contains 16 residues. CDR3 region: CASSYSAEGYQETQYF. DNA for the CDR3: TGTGCCAGCAGTTACTCTGCGGAGGGGTACCAAGAGACCCAGTACTTC.

Only a few counts were recorded for this clonotype. The chain is built from TRBV12-3 or TRBV12-4 and TRBJ2-7; 7 bases agree with TRBD1. Trimming removed 10 bases from V and 3 bases from J; junction bases left unmatched: 9. CDR3 length: 13 residues. The CDR3: CATRRTGDYEQYF. CDR3 sequence (DNA): TGTGCCACTCGGCGCACAGGGGACTACGAGCAGTACTTC.